These 20 T cell receptor beta chains came from one sample sequenced in a study of T cells in Graves' hyperthyroidism and ophthalmopathy. Amplified TCR beta CDR3 regions came from RNA transcripts. In the first-round RT-PCR of the TCR CDR3, the HTBI primer set was used. TCRdb reprocessed the multiplex PCR reads with MiXCR, giving one entry per CDR3 protein. This sample has around 250,000 distinct CDR3 sequences, with approximately 15% found just once. The specimen was blood. The receptors originated from a woman aged 40 to 49 with Graves' hyperthyroidism that later progressed to Graves' ophthalmopathy.

The chain employs TRBV7-9 and TRBJ2-3; TRBD2 is a possible D gene (6 bases). The CDR3 runs 16 residues. Deletions cut 2 bases from V and 0 bases from J, with 12 bases between. The germline CDR1 and CDR2 sequences are SEHNR and FQNEAQ (reference sequence). CDR3 in DNA: TGTGCCAGCAGCTTATGGCGGGGAACTAGCACAGATACGCAGTATTTT. Translating gives CASSLWRGTSTDTQYF.

In its sample, this clonotype was seen a few times. The chain is built from TRBV19 and TRBJ1-5; TRBD1 might be the D (6 bases). CDR3 size: 14 residues. V lost 4 bases and J 9 bases, leaving 16 bases between the germline ends. Germline-derived CDR1 and CDR2 are LNHDA and SQIVND (reference sequence). The CDR3 is CASSRDRWDGPQHF. The CDR3 nucleotides read TGTGCCAGTAGTAGAGACAGGTGGGATGGGCCCCAGCATTTT.

This clonotype turned up a few times. A read error may be the cause here, since a much bigger clone is one base away. J is TRBJ1-2 and V is TRBV28; D possibly corresponds to TRBD1 (6 bases). This CDR3 has 15 residues. Germline CDR1 reads MDHEN; CDR2 reads SYDVKM. Trimming stripped 7 bases from V and 7 bases from J, with 22 bases between. CDR3 bases: TGTGCCAGCAAGGGGGAAAGGCTTCTTATCTCTGGCTACACCTTC. Translated: CASKGERLLISGYTF.

This clonotype showed up just a few times. Here the CDR3 reads CASSDPQGFYYEQYF. The CDR3 DNA sequence: TGCGCCAGCAGTGACCCACAGGGGTTTTACTACGAGCAGTACTTC. The J gene is TRBJ2-7, the V gene TRBV10-2; 7 nucleotides line up with TRBD1. CDR1 is WSHSY, CDR2 SAAADI, per germline. V was pared by 3 bases and J by 3 bases, with 8 bases of the junction left unmatched. This CDR3 has 15 amino acids.

This clonotype was recorded at least ten times. This sequence joins TRBV7-3 and TRBJ2-6; D is uncertain. CDR1 and CDR2 from the germline V gene are SGHTA and FQGTGA. V was clipped by 2 bases and J by 0 bases, with 8 bases between them. The CDR3 is 16 amino acids. The CDR3 DNA sequence: TGTGCCAGCAGCTTAGCCGGCGGCTCTGGGGCCAACGTCCTGACTTTC. It is translated as CASSLAGGSGANVLTF.

This clonotype was recorded at least ten times. CDR3 in DNA: TGTGCCAGCAGTTTGGGGGGAGGGGCCCCCTTGGAGACCCAGTACTTC. It yields the protein CASSLGGGAPLETQYF. This chain connects TRBV12-3 or TRBV12-4 to TRBJ2-5; 7 bases are a match to TRBD2. V shed 3 bases, J shed 5 bases, and the junction held 12 bases outside the gene matches. This CDR3 is built from 16 residues.

This clonotype was seen repeatedly, ten times or more. The rearrangement uses TRBV7-3 and TRBJ1-2; 10 positions match TRBD1. V dropped 4 bases and J dropped 5; count of bases not matched to a gene: 1. The CDR3 has 13 amino acids. Per the germline V gene, CDR1 is SGHTA and CDR2 is FQGTGA. CDR3 in amino acids: CASSSDRGYGYTF. The CDR3 DNA reads as TGTGCCAGCAGCTCGGACAGGGGGTATGGCTACACCTTC.

In this sample, this clonotype turned up many times. The chain joins TRBV7-2 to TRBJ1-1; TRBD1 aligns across 8 bases. CDR3 length: 13 residues. The germline gives CDR1 SGHTA, CDR2 FQGNSA. V lost 5 bases to trimming and J lost 6 bases; unmatched junction nucleotides: 5. The CDR3 DNA reads as TGTGCCAGCAGCACCCAGACAGGGGCTGAAGCTTTCTTT. This encodes CASSTQTGAEAFF.

This clonotype was counted many times. V usage is TRBV6-5 and J usage is TRBJ2-5; TRBD2 matches at 8 bases. The CDR3 length is 17 residues. Germline V gene sequence: CDR1 MNHEY, CDR2 SVGAGI. V dropped 2 bases and J dropped 4; count of bases not matched to a gene: 12. CDR3 DNA sequence: TGTGCCAGCAGTTACCGAGGTGTTAGCGGGGAGGGAGAGACCCAGTACTTC. Its protein is CASSYRGVSGEGETQYF.

This clonotype has ten or more counts. The chain uses TRBV5-6 and TRBJ2-7, with D possibly matching TRBD2 (5 bases). Germline values: CDR1 SGHDT, CDR2 YYEEEE. The CDR3 consists of 16 residues. V was clipped by 3 bases and J by 3 bases, with 19 bases between them. Here the CDR3 DNA reads TGTGCCAGCAGCTCGGCGGGTCGTGGTGGAAACTACGAGCAGTACTTC. Translated: CASSSAGRGGNYEQYF.

In this sample, this clonotype turned up many times. CDR3 loop: CASRDRGETQYF. The CDR3 nucleotides read TGCGCCAGCAGGGACAGGGGAGAGACCCAGTACTTC. The chain is built from TRBV10-2 and TRBJ2-5, with 9 positions matching TRBD1. V shed 6 bases, J shed 4 bases, and the junction held 0 bases outside the gene matches. The CDR3 covers 12 residues. Germline CDR1 reads WSHSY; CDR2 reads SAAADI.

This clonotype was detected many times. V usage is TRBV6-1 and J usage is TRBJ1-2; 11 nucleotides agree with TRBD1. With V trimmed by 8 bases and J by 0 bases, 5 bases remained unmatched. Germline CDR1 and CDR2: MNHNS and SASEGT. CDR3 length: 15 amino acids. The CDR3 sequence is CASSRDRGTNYGYTF. CDR3 bases: TGTGCCAGCTCCCGGGACAGGGGGACTAACTATGGCTACACCTTC.

The chain employs TRBV20-1 and TRBJ1-5; D is undetermined. V was pared by 7 bases and J by 4 bases, with 11 bases between. The germline gives CDR1 DFQATT, CDR2 SNEGSKA (reference sequence). This CDR3 has 12 amino acids. The chain's CDR3 is CSVGRVNQPQHF. As DNA, the CDR3 is TGCAGTGTGGGGAGGGTTAATCAGCCCCAGCATTTT.

This sequence joins TRBV30 and TRBJ1-1, with a possible D match to TRBD1 (5 bases). V lost 5 bases and J 6 bases, leaving 16 bases between the germline ends. CDR1 GTSNPN and CDR2 SVGIG come from the germline V gene (reference sequence). The CDR3 has 13 amino acids. The CDR3 loop is CAWEFPGRPEAFF. The CDR3 DNA follows: TGTGCCTGGGAGTTTCCGGGACGGCCTGAAGCTTTCTTT.

This clonotype was picked up a small number of times. The CDR3 spells CASSRTAGNTEAFF. CDR3 sequence (DNA): TGCGCCAGCAGCCGGACGGCAGGGAACACTGAAGCTTTCTTT. The chain uses TRBV4-1 and TRBJ1-1; no clear D gene. The CDR3 extends over 14 amino acids. V lost 4 bases, J lost 1 base, and 10 bases lay in between. CDR1 and CDR2 (germline): MGHRA, YSYEKL.

The table lists this clonotype with a few counts. V and J are TRBV6-1 and TRBJ1-1; D is undetermined. The CDR3 contains 14 residues. The germline CDR1 and CDR2 sequences are MNHNS and SASEGT. V gave up 7 bases and J gave up 7 bases, with 19 bases separating them. The CDR3 sequence: CASIFFGSRLEAFF. The DNA of the CDR3 is TGTGCCAGCATCTTCTTCGGGAGCCGGCTTGAAGCTTTCTTT.

The sample holds many counts of this clonotype. The CDR3 DNA follows: TGTGCCAGCACGCCGGACAGGGTAGCCAAAAACATTCAGTACTTC. It yields the protein CASTPDRVAKNIQYF. This chain uses TRBV28 with TRBJ2-4; 8 nucleotides agree with TRBD1. Per the germline V gene, CDR1 is MDHEN and CDR2 is SYDVKM. CDR3 size: 15 residues. Germline trimming cut 7 bases from V and 0 bases from J; bases unmatched to any gene: 5.

The chain links TRBV14 to TRBJ2-7; possibly TRBD2 for D (6 bases). Germline V gene lookup returns CDR1 SGHDN and CDR2 FVKESK. The CDR3 loop spans 15 amino acids. V was shortened by 0 bases and J by 0 bases, with 9 bases between the two germline ends. The CDR3 is CASSQDRAGSYEQYF. In DNA form, the CDR3 reads TGTGCCAGCAGCCAAGATCGAGCGGGCTCCTACGAGCAGTACTTC.

A few counts support this clonotype. The chain has TRBV5-1 and TRBJ2-1; D is unclear. V gave up 0 bases and J gave up 0 bases, with 7 bases separating them. This CDR3 is 15 amino acids long. Germline CDR1 reads SGHRS; CDR2 reads YFSETQ. The CDR3: CASSLESSSYNEQFF. The DNA of the CDR3 is TGCGCCAGCAGCTTGGAATCAAGCTCCTACAATGAGCAGTTCTTC. Full variable domain (rest looked up from reference TRBV5-1 and TRBJ2-1): KAGVTQTPRYLIKTRGQQVTLSCSPISGHRSVSWYQQTPGQGLQFLFEYFSETQRNKGNFPGRFSGRQFSNSRSEMNVSTLELGDSALYLCASSLESSSYNEQFFGPGTRLTVL.

The table lists this clonotype with many counts. V and J are TRBV7-9 and TRBJ2-7, with 10 bases matching TRBD2. Unmatched junction bases numbered 8, after V lost 4 bases and J lost 5 bases. CDR1 SEHNR and CDR2 FQNEAQ come from the germline V gene (reference sequence). The CDR3 length is 15 residues. The CDR3 reads CASSWRAGGGNEQYF. The CDR3 DNA sequence: TGTGCCAGCAGCTGGAGAGCGGGAGGGGGCAACGAGCAGTACTTC.